The sequence of this T cell receptor (beta chain) was determined in a study of blood T cell repertoires in COVID-19 (TCRdb year 2020). A note on the overall study: The collaborator samples originated in the United States, Italy and Spain and spanned the acute and convalescent phases of COVID-19. Deeply sampled blood TCRbeta repertoires from subjects exposed to, actively infected with, or recovered from COVID-19 were included in the dataset. Where HLA class I and class II types were available, the types were taken from metadata supplied by the sample provider, not from assay-based typing. Sample metadata almost always included a de-identified subject ID, COVID-19 status, age in years and sex. The samples were drawn from two sources: the first 160 participants of the ongoing ImmuneRACE study, and 1,000 to 1,500 subjects contributed by 6 global collaborators. A freely available public database, intended as a resource for researchers studying the immune response to SARS-CoV-2, is where the repertoires were released. The prospective study material was composed of cDNA or gDNA derived from T cells, B-cell-depleted T cells, or PBMCs.

The immunoSEQ Assay, a bias-controlled multiplex PCR, was used to amplify TCRbeta CDR3 regions from genomic DNA. Regarding the original processing steps: The number of nucleated cells in each sample was estimated by amplification of reference gene primers within the assay. Sequence reads were collapsed and filtered to measure the absolute abundance of every unique TCRbeta CDR3 rearrangement. Productive Simpson clonality was computed per sample as the square root of Simpson's diversity index over productive rearrangements. The clones in this table, taken by TCRdb from immuneACCESS, are in-frame only. Not every clone is retained; where verified, under half of the shortfall comes from an unresolved V gene, and the cause of the rest is unknown. V, J and clone size derive from that table, while D and trimming were established from the DNA sequence. This sample comprises about 230,000 clones, over 80% of them detected only once. The ten largest account for just over 2.5% of the sample.

Including the terminal cysteine and phenylalanine, the CDR3 comprises 14 residues. Only the CDR3 region is kept as DNA, spanning 42 bases read in frame from base 1. According to the germline V gene, CDR1 reads SGHRS and CDR2 reads YFSETQ. Between the V and J ends, shortened by 8 bases and 1 base respectively, the junction contains 16 bases. Summary of the overall study and its limitations: The quantity of clinical and demographic metadata differed by source and by participant and was supplied without curation.

Concerning this clone itself: Its antigen remains unidentified. Base quality data are lacking; no much larger clone is found one base away.

Each collaborating institution followed its own protocols to collect whole blood in K2EDTA tubes. For TCRbeta analysis, collaborator samples were shipped as frozen whole blood, as isolated PBMCs, or as DNA extracted from either sample type. The receptor was isolated from a woman aged 70 to 79 with active or convalescent COVID-19. The specimen was peripheral blood. The rearranged chain carries TRBV5-1 and TRBJ2-7; TRBD1 could be the D gene, as 5 bases match. The bases read TGCGCCAGTGGACAAATTGGCGGTTCCTACGAGCAGTACTTC. Its protein reads: CASGQIGGSYEQYF.